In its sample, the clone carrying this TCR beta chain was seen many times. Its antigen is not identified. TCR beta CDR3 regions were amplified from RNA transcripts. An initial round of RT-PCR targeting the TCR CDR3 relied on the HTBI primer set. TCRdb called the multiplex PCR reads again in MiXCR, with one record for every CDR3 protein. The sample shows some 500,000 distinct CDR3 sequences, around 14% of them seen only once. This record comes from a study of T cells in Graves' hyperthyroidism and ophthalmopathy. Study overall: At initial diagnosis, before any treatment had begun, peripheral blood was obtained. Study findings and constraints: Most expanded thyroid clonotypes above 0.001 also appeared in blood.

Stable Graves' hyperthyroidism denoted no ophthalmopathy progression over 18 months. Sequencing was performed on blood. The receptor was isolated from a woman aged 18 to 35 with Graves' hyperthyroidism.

The CDR3 coding sequence is TGTGCCAGCAGTTTTGGGGGATCAGGCACTGAAGCTTTCTTT. Its protein product is CASSFGGSGTEAFF. The chain combines TRBV12-3 or TRBV12-4 with TRBJ1-1; D might be TRBD1 (5 bases). This CDR3 region has 14 residues. V was pared by 3 bases and J by 4 bases, with 12 bases between.